This TCR beta chain was found in a study of cytomegalovirus exposure and HLA in healthy donors. Primers included in the PCR were 60 Vbeta and 13 Jbeta primers. Some clones are missing from TCRdb's copy, which holds only in-frame ones; the method was immunoSEQ multiplex PCR. The sample lists tens of thousands of clones, 70% to 90% occurring once. The CDR3 length is 15 residues. Looked up from germline, CDR1 is LGHNA and CDR2 is YSLEER. Trimming left V 0 bases short and J 6 bases short, with 12 bases between. This clonotype was obtained from a human donor in good health. Sequencing was done on a sample of PBMCs. This chain links TRBV4-3 with TRBJ2-1, with TRBD1 as a possible D gene (6 bases). CDR3 nucleotides: TGCGCCAGCAGCCAAGACCAGACAGGTCTCAATGAGCAGTTCTTC. It encodes CASSQDQTGLNEQFF.